This T cell receptor (beta chain) was retrieved from a study of regulatory dendritic cells for organ transplantation. Repertoires were generated with immunoSEQ multiplex PCR, while TCRdb's copy carries only in-frame clones and drops some. The table includes under 40,000 clones, approximately 90% detected once. Trimming removed 6 bases at V and 8 bases at J, with 16 bases between. CDR3 length equals 12 residues. Germline CDR1 and CDR2: SQVTM and ANQGSEA. This TCR derives from a human donor in good health. Sequencing was carried out using naive CD8+ T cells from blood. Subset here: CD45RA+ naive T cells. The chain carries TRBV29-1 and TRBJ1-2; possibly TRBD1 for D (6 bases). CDR3 region: CSVDQGSRGYTF. The CDR3 coding sequence is TGCAGCGTGGATCAGGGGTCGCGGGGCTACACCTTC.